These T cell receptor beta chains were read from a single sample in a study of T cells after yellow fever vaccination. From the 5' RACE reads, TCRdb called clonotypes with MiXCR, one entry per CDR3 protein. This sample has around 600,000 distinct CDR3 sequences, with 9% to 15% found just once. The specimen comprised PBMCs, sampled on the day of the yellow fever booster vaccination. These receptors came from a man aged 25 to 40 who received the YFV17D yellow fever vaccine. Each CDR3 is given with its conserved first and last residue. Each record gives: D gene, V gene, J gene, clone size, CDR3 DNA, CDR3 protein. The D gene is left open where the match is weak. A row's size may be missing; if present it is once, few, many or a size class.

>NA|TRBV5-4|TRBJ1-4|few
TGTGCCAGCAGCTTGGACCAGGGTAAAAGCGAAAAACTGTTTTTT
CASSLDQGKSEKLFF
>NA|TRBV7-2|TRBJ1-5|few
TGTGCCAGCAGCTTATACAGTGAGAATCAGCCCCAGCATTTT
CASSLYSENQPQHF
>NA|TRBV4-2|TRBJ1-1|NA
TGTGCCAGCAGCCAGGACATGAGGGGGAGCGGCACTGAAGCTTTCTTT
CASSQDMRGSGTEAFF
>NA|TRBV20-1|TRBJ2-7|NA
TGCAGTGCCAGCGATACGAACGAGCAGTACTTC
CSASDTNEQYF
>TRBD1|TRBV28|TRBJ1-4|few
TGTGCCAGCACTTCACAGGGGGCGCGGTCTAATGAAAAACTGTTTTTT
CASTSQGARSNEKLFF
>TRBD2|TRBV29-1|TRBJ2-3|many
TGCAGCGTTCCACGACTAGCGGGAGTGACAGATACGCAGTATTTT
CSVPRLAGVTDTQYF
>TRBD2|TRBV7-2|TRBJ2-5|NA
TGTGCCAGCAGCTTAGGAGTAACTAGCGGGATCCAAGAGACCCAGTACTTC
CASSLGVTSGIQETQYF
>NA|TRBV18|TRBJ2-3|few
TGTGCCAGCTCACCGATAGGGATAGGCACAGATACGCAGTATTTT
CASSPIGIGTDTQYF
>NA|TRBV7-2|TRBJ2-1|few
TGTGCCAGCAGCTTAGGCTTCGGCTCCTACAATGAGCAGTTCTTC
CASSLGFGSYNEQFF
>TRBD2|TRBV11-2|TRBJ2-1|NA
TGTGCCAGCAGCTTACCTAGCGGGATCTACAATGATCAGTTCTTC
CASSLPSGIYNDQFF
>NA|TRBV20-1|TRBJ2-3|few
TGCAGTGCCACTTCGGTGACCGACGGGGGCACAGATACGCAGTATTTT
CSATSVTDGGTDTQYF
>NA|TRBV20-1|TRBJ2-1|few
TGCAGTGCTAGTCGATATATAGGGACACTCGTCTACAATGAGCAGTTCTTC
CSASRYIGTLVYNEQFF
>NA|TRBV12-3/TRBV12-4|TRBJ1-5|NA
TGTGCCAGCAGGGACAGTAATGGCAATCAGCCCCAGCATTTT
CASRDSNGNQPQHF
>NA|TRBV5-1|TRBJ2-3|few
TGCGCCAGCAACCAGGCCGGCCGGATCAGCGGCACAGATACGCAGTATTTT
CASNQAGRISGTDTQYF
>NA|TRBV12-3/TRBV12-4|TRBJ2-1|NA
TGTGCCAGCAGTTTAGGAAGGAGCCGCGTTTACAATGAGCAGTTCTTC
CASSLGRSRVYNEQFF
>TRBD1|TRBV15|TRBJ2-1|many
TGTGCCACCAGCAGAGACCGGGACAGGGTCGATGAGCAGTTCTTC
CATSRDRDRVDEQFF
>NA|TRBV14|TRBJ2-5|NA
TGTGCCAGCAGCCCGGAGGTACTGGAGACCCAGTACTTC
CASSPEVLETQYF
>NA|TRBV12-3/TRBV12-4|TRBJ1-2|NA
TGTGCCAGCAAAACCGGGGCCAGCAACTATGGCTACACCTTC
CASKTGASNYGYTF
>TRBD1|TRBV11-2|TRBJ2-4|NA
TGTGCCAGCAGCCCACAGGGGGTAGGGGGAAACATTCAGTACTTC
CASSPQGVGGNIQYF
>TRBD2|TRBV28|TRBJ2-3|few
TGTGCCAGCAGCTGGACTAGCGGGAGGGCCAACACAGATACGCAGTATTTT
CASSWTSGRANTDTQYF
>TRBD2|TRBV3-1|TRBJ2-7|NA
TGTGCCAGCAGCCCTTCGACTAGCGGACTTTACGAGCAGTACTTC
CASSPSTSGLYEQYF
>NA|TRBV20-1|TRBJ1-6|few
TGCAGTGCTGGTTCGAATTCACCCCTCCACTTT
CSAGSNSPLHF
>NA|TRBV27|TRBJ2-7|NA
TGTGCCAGCAGCCGGGGACGGGCGGGGCAAGGCGAGCAGTACTTC
CASSRGRAGQGEQYF
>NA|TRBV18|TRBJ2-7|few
TGTGCCAGCTCACCACCGAGTGGAGGTCTAAGGGCTAGATACGAGCAGTACTTC
CASSPPSGGLRARYEQYF
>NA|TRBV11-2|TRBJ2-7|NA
TGTGCCAGCAGATCTCCCGCCGAGCAGTACTTC
CASRSPAEQYF
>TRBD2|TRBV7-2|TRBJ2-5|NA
TGTGCCAGCAGCTTAGCGGTGACTAGCGGGTCCCAAAAAGTAAGGACCCAGTACTTC
CASSLAVTSGSQKVRTQYF
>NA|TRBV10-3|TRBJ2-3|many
TGTGCCATCAGTGGGGATAACACAGATACGCAGTATTTT
CAISGDNTDTQYF
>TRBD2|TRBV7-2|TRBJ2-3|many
TGTGCCAGCAGCTCGAAGCTAGCGGGAAGGACAGATACGCAGTATTTT
CASSSKLAGRTDTQYF
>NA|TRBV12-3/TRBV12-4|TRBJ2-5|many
TGTGCCAGCAGTCCTAATTATGGGGCTGTAGGAGAGACCCAGTACTTC
CASSPNYGAVGETQYF
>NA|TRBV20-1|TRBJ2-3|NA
TGCAGTGCTCCGGACGGACTACGCACAGATACGCAGTATTTT
CSAPDGLRTDTQYF
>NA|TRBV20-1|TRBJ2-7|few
TGCAGTGCTAGAGGGGACCGATACTACGAGCAGTACTTC
CSARGDRYYEQYF
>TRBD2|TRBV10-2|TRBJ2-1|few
TGCGCCAGCAGTGATCGGGCGGGACTAGCGGAAAATGAGCAGTTCTTC
CASSDRAGLAENEQFF
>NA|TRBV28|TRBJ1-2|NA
TGTGCCAGCCGGCAGGGGTGGGGTGGCTACACCTTC
CASRQGWGGYTF
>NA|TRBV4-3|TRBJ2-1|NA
TGCGCCAGCAGCCAAGCCGGCCGGATCGGACCCAGAAATGAGCAGTTCTTC
CASSQAGRIGPRNEQFF
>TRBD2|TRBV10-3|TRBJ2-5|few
TGTGCCATCAGTGAGCTAGCGGGAGGGTTCCAGACCCAGTACTTC
CAISELAGGFQTQYF
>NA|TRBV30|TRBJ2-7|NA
TGTGCCTGGAGTGTATTGGCAGGCGTGCCGGGAGAGCAGTACTTC
CAWSVLAGVPGEQYF
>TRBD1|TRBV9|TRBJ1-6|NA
TGTGCCAGCAGCCCGAGAATAGGGGGCGATTCACCCCTCCACTTT
CASSPRIGGDSPLHF
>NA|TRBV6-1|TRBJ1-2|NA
TGTGCCAGCCGACCGATTTTAGACGGCGACTATGGCTACACCTTC
CASRPILDGDYGYTF
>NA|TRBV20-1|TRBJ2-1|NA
TGCAGTGCTAGACCCCGCGCGGGGCGGAGCAATGAGCAGTTCTTC
CSARPRAGRSNEQFF
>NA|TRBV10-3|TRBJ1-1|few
TGTGCCAGCGCCAACATGAACACTGAAGCTTTCTTT
CASANMNTEAFF
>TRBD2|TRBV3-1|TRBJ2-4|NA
TGTGCCAGCAGCCAAGATAACGGACGACTAGCGGGAGGGCCGGCCAAAAACATTCAGTACTTC
CASSQDNGRLAGGPAKNIQYF
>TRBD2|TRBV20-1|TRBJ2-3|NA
TGCAGTGCCCCACGGCCGGGGGGAAGGACAGATACGCAGTATTTT
CSAPRPGGRTDTQYF
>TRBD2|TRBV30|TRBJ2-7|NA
TGTGCCTGGACCCTAGCGGGAGTCCACGAGCAGTACTTC
CAWTLAGVHEQYF
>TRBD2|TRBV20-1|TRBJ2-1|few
TGCAGTGCTAGGAATAGACTAGCGGGCCTGCCTGAGCAGTTCTTC
CSARNRLAGLPEQFF
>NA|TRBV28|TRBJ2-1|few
TGTGCCAGCAGTCCCCCTCGCTTGTTTGGGCAGTTCTTC
CASSPPRLFGQFF
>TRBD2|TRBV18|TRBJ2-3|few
TGTGCCAGCTCACCACCGGCAGCGGGAGATCATACAGATACGCAGTATTTT
CASSPPAAGDHTDTQYF
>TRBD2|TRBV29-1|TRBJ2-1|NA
TGCAGCAAGCGGGAGGTAAACAATGAGCAGTTCTTC
CSKREVNNEQFF
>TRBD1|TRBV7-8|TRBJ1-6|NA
TGTGCCAGCAGCGGCCGGACAGGAGATAATTCACCCCTCCACTTT
CASSGRTGDNSPLHF
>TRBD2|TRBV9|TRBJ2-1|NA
TGTGCCAGCAGCTATAGGACTAGCGGAGCTTACAATGAGCAGTTCTTC
CASSYRTSGAYNEQFF
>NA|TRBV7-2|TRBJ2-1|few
TGTGCCAGCAGCTTCCTCGGGGACTACAATGAGCAGTTCTTC
CASSFLGDYNEQFF
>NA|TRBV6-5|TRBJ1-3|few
TGTGCCAGCAGTTACTCGGTGCAGGGGTCGGGAAACACCATATATTTT
CASSYSVQGSGNTIYF
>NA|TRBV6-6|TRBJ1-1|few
TGTGCCAGCAGTTACTCGACAGGCACTGAAGCTTTCTTT
CASSYSTGTEAFF
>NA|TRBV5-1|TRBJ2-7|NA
TGCGCCAGCAGCTTGCCCGCCAGGGCGTTACACGAGCAGTACTTC
CASSLPARALHEQYF
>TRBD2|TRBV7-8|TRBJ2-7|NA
TGTGCCAGCAGCCTCAGGACTAGTAGTGGGCACGAGCAGTACTTC
CASSLRTSSGHEQYF
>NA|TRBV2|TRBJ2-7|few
TGTGCCAGCAGACCGGACGGAAACTACGAGCAGTACTTC
CASRPDGNYEQYF